This TCR beta chain was profiled in a study of graft-versus-host responses after intestinal transplantation. Background on the study: Anti-thymocyte globulin induction was given to all recipients, followed by tacrolimus and steroids for roughly 3 years.

The trim removed 3 bases at V and 9 bases at J, leaving 8 bases unmatched. The CDR3 has 14 amino acids. Germline CDR1 is SNHLY and CDR2 is FYNNEI. Remarks on this clone: Its matching antigen is unknown.

Generated by immunoSEQ multiplex PCR, the TCRdb table keeps only in-frame clones and is missing some. The table shows some 39,000 clones, with about 95% occurring only once. The source was unstimulated CD8+ T cells sorted from spleen or lymph node cells, collected before transplant. This chain links TRBV2 with TRBJ1-2; 9 bases agree with TRBD1. This clonotype originated in a human donor who was the organ donor for an intestinal transplant. As DNA, the CDR3 is TGTGCCAGCAGTGACACAGGGGGCCTTCAGCGCTACACCTTC. It encodes CASSDTGGLQRYTF.